What follows are 19 T cell receptor beta chains derived from one specimen sequenced in a study of CD8 T cells in Susac syndrome. About 0.5 to 1 ug RNA was reverse transcribed with random hexamers. TCRdb re-derived calls from the immunoSEQ multiplex PCR reads in MiXCR, one entry per CDR3 protein. The table records over 130,000 distinct CDR3 sequences, roughly 95% of them present only once. The sequencing sample was made of CD4+ T cells from PBMCs. All receptors derive from a human donor with multiple sclerosis.

This clonotype has only one observation. V is TRBV5-1 and J is TRBJ2-7; D could derive from TRBD1 or TRBD2 (6 bases each). CDR3 size: 13 residues. Per the germline V gene, CDR1 is SGHRS and CDR2 is YFSETQ. Trimming stripped 0 bases from V and 7 bases from J, with 11 bases between. CDR3 sequence: CASSLAKGGEQYF. CDR3 in DNA: TGCGCCAGCAGCTTGGCTAAAGGGGGGGAGCAGTACTTC.

The chain is built from TRBV20-1 and TRBJ1-1; D is ambiguous. The germline V gene encodes CDR1 DFQATT and CDR2 SNEGSKA (reference sequence). The ends were cut back, 1 base at V and 10 bases at J, with 10 bases in the middle. The CDR3 extends over 11 amino acids. The CDR3 spells CSARVEVGAFF. CDR3 DNA: TGCAGTGCTAGAGTAGAGGTGGGAGCTTTCTTT.

The chain uses TRBV20-1 and TRBJ2-3; 11 bases agree with TRBD2. CDR3 length: 14 amino acids. In germline, CDR1 is DFQATT, CDR2 SNEGSKA (reference sequence). V dropped 6 bases and J dropped 6; count of bases not matched to a gene: 8. The DNA for the CDR3 is TGCAGTGCCCCCCGTAGCGGGAGGGAGGATACGCAGTATTTT. Protein: CSAPRSGREDTQYF.

This chain's CDR3 is CSVDQSGTGHEQYF. DNA of the CDR3: TGCAGCGTTGACCAGTCCGGGACAGGGCACGAGCAGTACTTC. V is TRBV29-1 and J is TRBJ2-7; 9 bases map to TRBD1. Germline V gene sequence: CDR1 SQVTM, CDR2 ANQGSEA. The V segment lost 3 bases and the J segment 5 bases; nucleotides outside the gene matches: 8. CDR3 length equals 14 residues.

The J gene is TRBJ1-6, the V gene TRBV7-2, with D unclear. The V gene's germline CDR1 is SGHTA and CDR2 FQGNSA. The ends were cut back, 1 base at V and 10 bases at J, with 17 bases in the middle. The CDR3 runs 16 residues. Written as DNA, the CDR3 is TGTGCCAGCAGCTTAGTGGGTGCAGTGATAGGGTCACCCCTCCACTTT. Protein product: CASSLVGAVIGSPLHF. The full variable domain, in which reference TRBV7-2 and TRBJ1-6 provide the parts outside the CDR3, is GAGVSQSPSNKVTEKGKDVELRCDPISGHTALYWYRQSLGQGLEFLIYFQGNSAPDKSGLPSDRFSAERTGGSVSTLTIQRTQQEDSAVYLCASSLVGAVIGSPLHFGNGTRLTVT.

The chain couples TRBV2 to TRBJ1-5, with TRBD1 as a possible D gene (6 bases). V was shortened by 4 bases and J by 2 bases, with 21 bases between the two germline ends. Germline V gene data show CDR1 as SNHLY and CDR2 as FYNNEI. CDR3 size: 18 residues. The CDR3 here is CASSGAGVVYGRNQPQHF. The CDR3 DNA reads TGTGCCAGCAGTGGGGCAGGGGTGGTTTACGGCCGCAATCAGCCCCAGCATTTT.

CDR3 nucleotide sequence: TGCAGCGTGGGACAGGGCAACGGCGGCTACACCTTC. This gives the protein CSVGQGNGGYTF. This chain links TRBV29-1 with TRBJ1-2; 9 bases are a match to TRBD1. The junction had 7 bases not matched to a gene; V was cut back by 6 bases and J by 8 bases. CDR1 and CDR2 from the germline V gene are SQVTM and ANQGSEA. The CDR3 consists of 12 residues. The variable domain in full, completed from reference TRBV29-1 and TRBJ1-2, reads SAVISQKPSRDICQRGTSLTIQCQVDSQVTMMFWYRQQPGQSLTLIATANQGSEATYESGFVIDKFPISRPNLTFSTLTVSNMSPEDSSIYLCSVGQGNGGYTFGSGTRLTVV.

This clonotype occurred once. The chain carries TRBV30 and TRBJ2-7; tentative D call: TRBD1 (6 bases). Germline V gene lookup returns CDR1 GTSNPN and CDR2 SVGIG (reference sequence). The CDR3 sequence is 12 residues long. The V and J ends lost 7 bases and 7 bases respectively, with 17 bases between them. The CDR3 DNA reads TGTGCCTTTACCGGACAGTCTGTTGAGCAGTACTTC. It is translated as CAFTGQSVEQYF.

This chain uses TRBV29-1 with TRBJ2-5; 9 bases line up with TRBD1. The junction had 10 bases not matched to a gene; V was cut back by 1 base and J by 4 bases. The CDR3 is made up of 16 amino acids. Germline assignment: CDR1 SQVTM and CDR2 ANQGSEA. The CDR3 loop reads CSVEGPGQGLGETQYF. For the CDR3, the DNA is TGCAGCGTTGAAGGTCCGGGACAGGGTCTGGGAGAGACCCAGTACTTC.

The rearrangement joins TRBV20-1 to TRBJ1-2, with D hard to call. Trimming took 1 base from V and 4 from J, leaving 1 base between them. This CDR3 contains 10 residues. CDR1 DFQATT and CDR2 SNEGSKA come from the germline V gene (reference sequence). CDR3: CSARVYGYTF. In nucleotides, the CDR3 is TGCAGTGCTAGAGTCTATGGCTACACCTTC.

This rearrangement joins TRBV4-1 to TRBJ1-2, with a tentative D call TRBD1 (5 bases). CDR3 length equals 17 residues. The V end was cut by 0 bases, the J end by 6 bases, with 20 bases between. Germline V gene lookup returns CDR1 MGHRA and CDR2 YSYEKL. Written as DNA, the CDR3 is TGCGCCAGCAGCCAAGATCAAGGGGTCCTTCTGGTTGATGGCTACACCTTC. Translated: CASSQDQGVLLVDGYTF.

The chain carries TRBV29-1 and TRBJ2-7; no reliable D call. Trimming removed 5 bases from V and 0 bases from J, with 5 bases in between. The CDR3 is 11 residues long. CDR1 and CDR2 from the germline V gene are SQVTM and ANQGSEA. The CDR3 nucleotides are TGCAGCGTTCTGAACTCCTACGAGCAGTACTTC. This codes for CSVLNSYEQYF.

The V and J genes are TRBV4-3 and TRBJ2-6; the match to TRBD1 covers 7 bases. Germline V gives CDR1 LGHNA, CDR2 YSLEER. V lost 2 bases and J lost 0; bases outside the gene matches: 7. The CDR3 contains 18 residues. As DNA, the CDR3 is TGCGCCAGCAGCCAACTTCGGGGACAGTTCTCTGGGGCCAACGTCCTGACTTTC. It yields the protein CASSQLRGQFSGANVLTF.

The V and J genes are TRBV20-1 and TRBJ1-5, with D perhaps matching TRBD1 (6 bases). Germline CDR1 DFQATT, CDR2 SNEGSKA (reference sequence). The CDR3 length is 14 residues. Trimming pared 5 bases from V and 4 bases from J, leaving 15 bases between. CDR3 nucleotide sequence: TGCAGTGCTCTTAGTACAGGGTTTAATCAGCCCCAGCATTTT. It codes for CSALSTGFNQPQHF.

The chain uses TRBV6-5 and TRBJ2-2; 7 bases match TRBD1. The germline gives CDR1 MNHEY, CDR2 SVGAGI. The CDR3 contains 13 residues. V lost 7 bases and J lost 6; bases outside the gene matches: 5. The CDR3 is CASKGTAAGELFF. Here the CDR3 DNA reads TGTGCCAGCAAAGGGACAGCCGCCGGGGAGCTGTTTTTT.

This chain joins TRBV19 and TRBJ1-1, with D unresolved. Trimming took off 7 bases at V and 0 bases at J, with 15 bases between the two ends. CDR3 length: 15 residues. Looked up from germline, CDR1 is LNHDA and CDR2 is SQIVND (reference sequence). CDR3 sequence: CASIRVGQLNTEAFF. The CDR3 DNA reads as TGTGCCAGTATAAGAGTCGGGCAGCTGAACACTGAAGCTTTCTTT.

The rearrangement uses TRBV14 and TRBJ1-2; D is ambiguous. There are 14 residues in the CDR3. Deletions cut 0 bases from V and 3 bases from J, with 8 bases between. Looked up from germline, CDR1 is SGHDN and CDR2 is FVKESK. This CDR3 reads CASSQDLGYYGYTF. DNA of the CDR3: TGTGCCAGCAGCCAAGATTTGGGCTACTATGGCTACACCTTC.

The gene calls are TRBV30 and TRBJ1-2, with D possibly TRBD1 on 6 matching bases. The CDR3 is 14 amino acids. CDR1 GTSNPN and CDR2 SVGIG come from the germline V gene (reference sequence). V lost 0 bases, J lost 8 bases, and 16 bases lay in between. The CDR3 coding sequence is TGTGCCTGGAGTGTAGTGGGGGGCCGACCGGGCTACACCTTC. It translates to CAWSVVGGRPGYTF.

The V gene is TRBV3-1, the J gene TRBJ2-2, with D possibly matching TRBD2 (6 bases). Germline V lookup: CDR1 LGHDT, CDR2 YNNKEL (reference sequence). The length of the CDR3 is 14 residues. The V end lost 0 bases, the J end lost 8 bases, and 10 bases lay between the germline ends. CDR3 nucleotide sequence: TGTGCCAGCAGCCAAGATCCGGGGGTTGGGGAGCTGTTTTTT. It yields the protein CASSQDPGVGELFF.